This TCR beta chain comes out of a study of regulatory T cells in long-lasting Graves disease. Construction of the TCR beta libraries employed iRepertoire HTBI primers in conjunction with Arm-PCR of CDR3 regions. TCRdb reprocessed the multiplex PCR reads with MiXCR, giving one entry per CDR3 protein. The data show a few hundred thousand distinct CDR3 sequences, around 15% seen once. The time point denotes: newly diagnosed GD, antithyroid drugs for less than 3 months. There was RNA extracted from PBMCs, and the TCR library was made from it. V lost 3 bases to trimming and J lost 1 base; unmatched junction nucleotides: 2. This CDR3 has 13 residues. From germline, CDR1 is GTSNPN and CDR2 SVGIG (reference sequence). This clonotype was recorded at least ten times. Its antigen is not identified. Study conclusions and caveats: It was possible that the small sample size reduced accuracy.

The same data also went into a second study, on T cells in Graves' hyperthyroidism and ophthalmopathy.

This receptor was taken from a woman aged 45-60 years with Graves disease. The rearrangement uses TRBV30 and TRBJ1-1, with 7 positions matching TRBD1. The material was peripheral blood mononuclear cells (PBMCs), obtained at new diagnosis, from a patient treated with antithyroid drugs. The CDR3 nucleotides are TGTGCCTGGAGACGGACAGGGAACACTGAAGCTTTCTTT. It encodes CAWRRTGNTEAFF.